The 10 T cell receptor beta chains reported below all come from one sample, sequenced in a study of blood T cell repertoires in COVID-19. Libraries were prepared by immunoSEQ multiplex PCR; TCRdb keeps only in-frame clonotypes and omits some of them. Of over 200,000 clones detected, about 90% appear once; the ten largest clones hold around 2.9%. The specimen was peripheral blood. The receptors were gathered from a woman aged 55-69 years with acute or convalescent COVID-19.

The rearrangement joins TRBV9 to TRBJ2-6, with a possible D match to TRBD1 (5 bases). Looked up from germline, CDR1 is SGDLS and CDR2 is YYNGEE. Trimming took off 0 bases at V and 1 base at J, with 17 bases between the two ends. CDR3 length equals 19 residues. The CDR3 loop is CASSVAAGNYFSGANVLTF. The DNA for the CDR3 is TGTGCCAGCAGCGTAGCGGCAGGGAATTATTTTTCTGGGGCCAACGTCCTGACTTTC.

V is TRBV5-4 and J is TRBJ2-3; D gene uncertain. Germline V gene sequence: CDR1 SGHNT, CDR2 YYREEE (reference sequence). Trimming removed 1 base at V and 2 bases at J, with 8 bases between. The CDR3 has 14 amino acids. CDR3 loop: CASSLHGTTDTQYF. As DNA, the CDR3 is TGTGCCAGCAGCTTGCACGGTACCACAGATACGCAGTATTTT.

The chain recombines TRBV7-8 with TRBJ1-3, with D tentatively TRBD1 (6 bases). TRBJ2-2 matches the DNA end more closely, so the J call is doubtful. Germline V gene data show CDR1 as SGHVS and CDR2 as FQNEAQ. The CDR3 runs to 14 residues. CDR3 residues: CASSSGVGTGELFF. CDR3 nucleotide sequence: TGTGCCAGCAGCTCAGGGGTCGGCACCGGGGAGCTGTTTTTT.

The chain joins TRBV6-2 or TRBV6-3 to TRBJ2-7; 11 bases are a match to TRBD2. V shed 2 bases and J 5 bases; nucleotides not matched to a gene: 14. Germline CDR1 reads MNHEY; CDR2 reads SVGEGT. The CDR3 sequence is 18 residues long. The CDR3 reads CASSYTGTSGSRGHEQYF. As DNA, the CDR3 is TGTGCCAGCAGTTACACGGGAACTAGCGGGAGTCGGGGCCACGAGCAGTACTTC.

The chain combines TRBV19 with TRBJ2-1, with 10 bases identical to TRBD2. This CDR3 is built from 15 residues. J was trimmed by 8 bases and V by 3 bases; bases with no gene match: 7. Looked up from germline, CDR1 is LNHDA and CDR2 is SQIVND (reference sequence). The CDR3 nucleotides read TGTGCCAGTAGTATCAGCGGGAGGGCGAGCGATGAGCAGTTCTTC. This encodes CASSISGRASDEQFF.

The chain links TRBV5-5 to TRBJ2-2, with a possible D match to TRBD1 (6 bases). V lost 0 bases and J lost 4, with 19 bases in between. Germline loops: CDR1 SGHKS, CDR2 YYEKEE (reference sequence). This CDR3 is 18 amino acids long. In DNA, the CDR3 is TGTGCCAGCAGCTTGGATTTTCAGGGGAGTCGAAGCACCGGGGAGCTGTTTTTT. Translated: CASSLDFQGSRSTGELFF. The full variable domain, rest sourced from reference TRBV5-5 and TRBJ2-2, is DAGVTQSPTHLIKTRGQQVTLRCSPISGHKSVSWYQQVLGQGPQFIFQYYEKEERGRGNFPDRFSARQFPNYSSELNVNALLLGDSALYLCASSLDFQGSRSTGELFFGEGSRLTVL.

V gene TRBV6-5 combines with J gene TRBJ2-7; D is possibly TRBD1 (5 bases). The germline V gene encodes CDR1 MNHEY and CDR2 SVGAGI. This CDR3 has 13 amino acids. Trimming pared 5 bases from V and 3 bases from J, leaving 11 bases between. Written as DNA, the CDR3 is TGTGCCAGCAGTAAACCGACAGACTACGAGCAGTACTTC. Encoded protein: CASSKPTDYEQYF.

V is TRBV7-8 and J is TRBJ1-3; TRBD1 agrees at 11 bases. This CDR3 region has 17 residues. V lost 1 base, J lost 3 bases, and 5 bases stayed unmatched. Per germline, CDR1 SGHVS and CDR2 FQNEAQ. CDR3 sequence: CASSLVTGQGGGNTIYF. CDR3 DNA: TGTGCCAGCAGCTTAGTTACGGGACAGGGGGGTGGAAACACCATATATTTT.

The genes are TRBV5-4 and TRBJ2-2; TRBD1 agrees at 8 bases. In germline, CDR1 is SGHNT, CDR2 YYREEE (reference sequence). After removal of 2 bases from V and 1 base from J, the junction contained 7 bases not matched to a gene. The CDR3 contains 17 residues. CDR3 coding DNA: TGTGCCAGCAGCTTAGGGTCCGGGACAGGGAACACCGGGGAGCTGTTTTTT. Protein product: CASSLGSGTGNTGELFF.

The gene calls are TRBV28 and TRBJ1-1; D unclear. CDR1 is MDHEN and CDR2 is SYDVKM in the germline V gene. This CDR3 spans 13 amino acids. The V end lost 3 bases, the J end lost 2 bases, and 7 bases lay between the germline ends. The CDR3 here is CASSLTSNTEAFF. The CDR3 DNA reads TGTGCCAGCAGTTTGACATCAAACACTGAAGCTTTCTTT.